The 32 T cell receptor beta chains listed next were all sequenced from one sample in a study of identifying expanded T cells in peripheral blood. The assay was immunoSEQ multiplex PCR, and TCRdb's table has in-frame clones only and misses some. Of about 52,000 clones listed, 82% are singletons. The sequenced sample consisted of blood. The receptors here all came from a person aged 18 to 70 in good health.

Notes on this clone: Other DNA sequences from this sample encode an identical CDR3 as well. For the CDR3, the DNA is TGTGCCAGTAGTATGGGACATCTAAACACTGAAGCTTTCTTT. Its translation is CASSMGHLNTEAFF. The chain has TRBV19 and TRBJ1-1, with D maybe TRBD1 (6 bases). This CDR3 is built from 14 residues. Germline CDR1 and CDR2: LNHDA and SQIVND (reference sequence). With 3 bases removed from V and 2 bases from J, the gap between germline ends came to 10 bases.

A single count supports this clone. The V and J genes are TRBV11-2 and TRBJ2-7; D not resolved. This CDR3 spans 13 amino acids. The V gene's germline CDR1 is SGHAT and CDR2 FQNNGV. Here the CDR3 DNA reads TGTGCCAGCAGCTTAGCCCGATTCTACCAGCAGTACGTC. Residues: CASSLARFYQQYV.

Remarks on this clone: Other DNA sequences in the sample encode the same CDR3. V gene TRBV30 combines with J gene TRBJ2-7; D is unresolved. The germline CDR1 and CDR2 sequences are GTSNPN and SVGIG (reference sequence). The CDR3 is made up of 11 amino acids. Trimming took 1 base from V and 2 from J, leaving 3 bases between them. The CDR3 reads CAWSGPYEQYF. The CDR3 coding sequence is TGTGCCTGGAGTGGGCCCTACGAGCAGTACTTC.

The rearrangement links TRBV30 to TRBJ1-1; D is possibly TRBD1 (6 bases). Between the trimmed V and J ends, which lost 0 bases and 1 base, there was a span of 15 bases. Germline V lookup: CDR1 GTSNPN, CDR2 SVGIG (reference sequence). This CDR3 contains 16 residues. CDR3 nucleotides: TGTGCCTGGAGTGTGACCGGGACATGGAGGAACACTGAAGCTTTCTTT. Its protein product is CAWSVTGTWRNTEAFF.

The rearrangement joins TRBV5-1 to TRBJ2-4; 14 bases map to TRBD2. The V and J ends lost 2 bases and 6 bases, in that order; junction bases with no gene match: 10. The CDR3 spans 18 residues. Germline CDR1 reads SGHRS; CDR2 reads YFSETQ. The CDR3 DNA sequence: TGCGCCAGCAGCTTAGTGGGACTAGCGGGGGATAGGAGAAACATTCAGTACTTC. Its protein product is CASSLVGLAGDRRNIQYF.

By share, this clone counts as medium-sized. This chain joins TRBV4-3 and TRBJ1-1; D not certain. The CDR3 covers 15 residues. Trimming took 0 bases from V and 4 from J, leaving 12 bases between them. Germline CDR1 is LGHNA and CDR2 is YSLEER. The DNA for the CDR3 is TGCGCCAGCAGCCAAGATTATTCCAGGACCACTGAAGCTTTCTTT. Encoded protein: CASSQDYSRTTEAFF.

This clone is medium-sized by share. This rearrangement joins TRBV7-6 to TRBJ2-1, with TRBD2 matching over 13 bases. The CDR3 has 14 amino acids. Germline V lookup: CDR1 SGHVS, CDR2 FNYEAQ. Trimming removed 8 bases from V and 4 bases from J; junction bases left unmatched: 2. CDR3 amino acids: CASGLAGVYNEQFF. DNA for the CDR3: TGTGCCAGCGGACTAGCGGGAGTATACAATGAGCAGTTCTTC.

CDR3 coding DNA: TGTGCCAGCACAGGTTACCAAGAGACCCAGTACTTC. This sequence encodes CASTGYQETQYF. The V gene is TRBV6-6, the J gene TRBJ2-5; no reliable D call. V shed 7 bases and J shed 0 bases, with 6 bases lying between them. Germline-derived CDR1 and CDR2 are MNHNY and SVGAGI (reference sequence). This CDR3 contains 12 residues.

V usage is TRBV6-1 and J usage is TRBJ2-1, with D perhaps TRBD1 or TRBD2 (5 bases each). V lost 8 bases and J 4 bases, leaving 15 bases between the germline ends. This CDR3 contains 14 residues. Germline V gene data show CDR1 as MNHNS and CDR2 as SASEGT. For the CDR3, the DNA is TGTGCCAGCTCGAGGGCAGGGTCGTACAATGAGCAGTTCTTC. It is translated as CASSRAGSYNEQFF.

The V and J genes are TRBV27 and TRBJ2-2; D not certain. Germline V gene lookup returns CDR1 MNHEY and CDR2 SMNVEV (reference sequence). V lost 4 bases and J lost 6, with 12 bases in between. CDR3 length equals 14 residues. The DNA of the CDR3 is TGTGCCAGCAGTTCCCTAGTGTCTTCCGGGGAGCTGTTTTTT. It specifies CASSSLVSSGELFF.

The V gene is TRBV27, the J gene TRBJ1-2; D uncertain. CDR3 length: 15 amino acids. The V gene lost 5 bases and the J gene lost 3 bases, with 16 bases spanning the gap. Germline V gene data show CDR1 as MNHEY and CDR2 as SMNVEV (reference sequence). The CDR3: CASSTYRLPHYGYTF. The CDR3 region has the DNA TGTGCCAGCAGTACCTACAGACTCCCCCACTATGGCTACACCTTC.

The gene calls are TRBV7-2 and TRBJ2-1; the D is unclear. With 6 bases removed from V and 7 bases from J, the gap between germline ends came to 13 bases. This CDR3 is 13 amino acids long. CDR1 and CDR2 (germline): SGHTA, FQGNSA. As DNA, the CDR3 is TGTGCCAGCAGTTCTACCACTTTGAATGAGCAGTTCTTC. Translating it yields CASSSTTLNEQFF.

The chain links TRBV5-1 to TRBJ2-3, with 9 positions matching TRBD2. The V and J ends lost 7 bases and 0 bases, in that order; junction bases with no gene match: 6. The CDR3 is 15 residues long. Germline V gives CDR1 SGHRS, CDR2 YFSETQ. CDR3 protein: CASERGGASTDTQYF. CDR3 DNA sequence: TGCGCCAGCGAACGCGGGGGGGCCAGCACAGATACGCAGTATTTT.

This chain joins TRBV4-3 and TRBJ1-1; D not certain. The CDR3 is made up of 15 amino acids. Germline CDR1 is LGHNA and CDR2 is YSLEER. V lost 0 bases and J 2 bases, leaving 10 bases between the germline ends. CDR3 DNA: TGCGCCAGCAGCCAAGATTTATGGGTAAACACTGAAGCTTTCTTT. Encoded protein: CASSQDLWVNTEAFF.

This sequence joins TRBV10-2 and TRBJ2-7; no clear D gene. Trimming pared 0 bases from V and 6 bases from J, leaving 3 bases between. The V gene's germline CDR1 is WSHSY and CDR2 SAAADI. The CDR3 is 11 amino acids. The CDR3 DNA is TGCGCCAGCAGTGAGTCGACCGAGCAGTACTTC. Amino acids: CASSESTEQYF.

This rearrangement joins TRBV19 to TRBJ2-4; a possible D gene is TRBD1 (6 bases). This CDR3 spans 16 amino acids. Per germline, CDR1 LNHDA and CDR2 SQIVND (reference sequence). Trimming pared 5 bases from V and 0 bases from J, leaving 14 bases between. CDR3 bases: TGTGCCAGTAGTTCTCGGGACAATATAGCCAAAAACATTCAGTACTTC. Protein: CASSSRDNIAKNIQYF.

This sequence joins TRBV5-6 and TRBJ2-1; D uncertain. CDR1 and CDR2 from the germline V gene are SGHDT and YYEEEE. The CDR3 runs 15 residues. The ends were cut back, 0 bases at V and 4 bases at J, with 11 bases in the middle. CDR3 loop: CASSLDPGSYNEQFF. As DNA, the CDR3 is TGTGCCAGCAGCTTGGATCCTGGATCATACAATGAGCAGTTCTTC.

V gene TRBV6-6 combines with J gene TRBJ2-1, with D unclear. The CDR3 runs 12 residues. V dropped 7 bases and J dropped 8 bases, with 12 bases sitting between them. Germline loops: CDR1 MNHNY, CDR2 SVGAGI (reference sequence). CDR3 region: CASTDPVDEQFF. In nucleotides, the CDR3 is TGTGCCAGCACTGACCCGGTCGATGAGCAGTTCTTC.

The CDR3: CAWSVGGGGPEQYF. In DNA form, the CDR3 reads TGTGCCTGGAGTGTAGGGGGCGGAGGTCCCGAGCAGTACTTC. The chain recombines TRBV30 with TRBJ2-7; 7 bases match TRBD1. The CDR3 is made up of 14 amino acids. Germline CDR1 is GTSNPN and CDR2 is SVGIG (reference sequence). J gave up 6 bases and V 0 bases, and 8 bases lay outside the gene matches.

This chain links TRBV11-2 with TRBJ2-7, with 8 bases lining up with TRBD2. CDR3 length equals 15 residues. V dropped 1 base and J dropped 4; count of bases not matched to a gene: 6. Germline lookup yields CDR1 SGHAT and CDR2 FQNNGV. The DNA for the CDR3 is TGTGCCAGCAGCTTAGGGACTAGCTATCTTTACGAGCAGTACTTC. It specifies CASSLGTSYLYEQYF. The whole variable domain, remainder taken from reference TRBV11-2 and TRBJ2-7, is EAGVAQSPRYKIIEKRQSVAFWCNPISGHATLYWYQQILGQGPKLLIQFQNNGVVDDSQLPKDRFSAERLKGVDSTLKIQPAKLEDSAVYLCASSLGTSYLYEQYFGPGTRLTVT.

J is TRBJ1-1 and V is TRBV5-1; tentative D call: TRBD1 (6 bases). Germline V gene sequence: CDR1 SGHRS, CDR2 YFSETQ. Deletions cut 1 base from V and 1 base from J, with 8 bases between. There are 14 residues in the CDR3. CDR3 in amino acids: CASSLRGANTEAFF. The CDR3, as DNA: TGCGCCAGCAGCTTGCGGGGGGCGAACACTGAAGCTTTCTTT.

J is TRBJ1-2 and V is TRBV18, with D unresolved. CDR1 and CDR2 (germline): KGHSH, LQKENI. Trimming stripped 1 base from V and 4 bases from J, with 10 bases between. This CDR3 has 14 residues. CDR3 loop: CASSPREAIYGYTF. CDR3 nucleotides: TGTGCCAGCTCACCACGGGAAGCAATCTATGGCTACACCTTC.

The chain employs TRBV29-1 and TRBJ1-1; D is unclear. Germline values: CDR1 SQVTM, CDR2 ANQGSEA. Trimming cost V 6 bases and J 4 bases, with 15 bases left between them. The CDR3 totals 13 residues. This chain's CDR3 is CSVSLQGSTEAFF. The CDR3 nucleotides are TGCAGCGTGAGCCTTCAAGGGTCCACTGAAGCTTTCTTT.

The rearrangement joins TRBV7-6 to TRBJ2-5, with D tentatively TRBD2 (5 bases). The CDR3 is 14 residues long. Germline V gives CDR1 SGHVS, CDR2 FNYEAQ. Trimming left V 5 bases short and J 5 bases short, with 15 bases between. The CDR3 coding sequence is TGTGCCAGCAGCCCCCGGGTTTCGGGGGAGACCCAGTACTTC. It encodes CASSPRVSGETQYF. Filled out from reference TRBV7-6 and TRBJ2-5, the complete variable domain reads GAGVSQSPRYKVTKRGQDVALRCDPISGHVSLYWYRQALGQGPEFLTYFNYEAQQDKSGLPNDRFSAERPEGSISTLTIQRTEQRDSAMYRCASSPRVSGETQYFGPGTRLLVL.

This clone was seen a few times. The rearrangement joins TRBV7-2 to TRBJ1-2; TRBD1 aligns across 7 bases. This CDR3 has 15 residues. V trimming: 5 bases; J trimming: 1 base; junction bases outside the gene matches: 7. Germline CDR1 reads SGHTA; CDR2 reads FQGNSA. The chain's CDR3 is CASSQTGSFNYGYTF. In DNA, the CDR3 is TGTGCCAGCAGCCAGACAGGGTCCTTTAACTATGGCTACACCTTC.

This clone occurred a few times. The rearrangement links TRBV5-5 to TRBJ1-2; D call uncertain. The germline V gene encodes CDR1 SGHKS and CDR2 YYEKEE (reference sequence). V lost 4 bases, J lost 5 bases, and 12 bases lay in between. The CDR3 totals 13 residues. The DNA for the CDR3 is TGTGCCAGCAGCCTGAGGACCCAATATGGCTACACCTTC. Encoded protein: CASSLRTQYGYTF. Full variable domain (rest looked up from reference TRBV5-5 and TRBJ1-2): DAGVTQSPTHLIKTRGQQVTLRCSPISGHKSVSWYQQVLGQGPQFIFQYYEKEERGRGNFPDRFSARQFPNYSSELNVNALLLGDSALYLCASSLRTQYGYTFGSGTRLTVV.

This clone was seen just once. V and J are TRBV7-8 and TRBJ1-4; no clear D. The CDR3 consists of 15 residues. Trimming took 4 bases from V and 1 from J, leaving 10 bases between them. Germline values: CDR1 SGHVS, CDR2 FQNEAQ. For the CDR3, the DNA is TGTGCCAGCAGCTCAGACGGCCGAACTAATGAAAAACTGTTTTTT. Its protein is CASSSDGRTNEKLFF.

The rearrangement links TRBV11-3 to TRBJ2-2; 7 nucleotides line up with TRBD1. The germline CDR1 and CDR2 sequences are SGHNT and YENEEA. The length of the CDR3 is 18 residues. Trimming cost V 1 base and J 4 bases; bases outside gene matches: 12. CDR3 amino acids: CASSLAGQRKTSTGELFF. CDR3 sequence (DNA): TGTGCCAGCAGCTTAGCGGGACAGCGGAAGACTTCCACCGGGGAGCTGTTTTTT.

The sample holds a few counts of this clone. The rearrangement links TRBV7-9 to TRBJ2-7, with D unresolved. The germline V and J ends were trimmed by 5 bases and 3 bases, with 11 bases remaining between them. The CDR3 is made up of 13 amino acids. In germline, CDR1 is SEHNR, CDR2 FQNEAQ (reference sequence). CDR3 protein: CASSIGRSYEQYF. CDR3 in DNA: TGTGCCAGCAGCATTGGGCGTAGCTACGAGCAGTACTTC. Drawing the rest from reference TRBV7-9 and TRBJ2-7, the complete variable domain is DTGVSQNPRHKITKRGQNVTFRCDPISEHNRLYWYRQTLGQGPEFLTYFQNEAQLEKSRLLSDRFSAERPKGSFSTLEIQRTEQGDSAMYLCASSIGRSYEQYFGPGTRLTVT.

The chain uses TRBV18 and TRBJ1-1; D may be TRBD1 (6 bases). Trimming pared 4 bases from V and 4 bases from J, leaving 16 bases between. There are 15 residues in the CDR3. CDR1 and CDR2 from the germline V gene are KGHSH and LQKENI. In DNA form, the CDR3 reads TGTGCCAGCTCACGCCTCGCAGGGGCGGGCACTGAAGCTTTCTTT. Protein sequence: CASSRLAGAGTEAFF.

As DNA, the CDR3 is TGCGCCAGCAGTCACAGGGGAGATGGCTACACCTTC. It yields the protein CASSHRGDGYTF. This chain joins TRBV23-1 and TRBJ1-2, with TRBD1 as a possible D gene (6 bases). TRBV23-1 is known as an ORF, though its function is uncertain. The CDR3 contains 12 residues. V shed 3 bases and J shed 6 bases, with 8 bases lying between them.

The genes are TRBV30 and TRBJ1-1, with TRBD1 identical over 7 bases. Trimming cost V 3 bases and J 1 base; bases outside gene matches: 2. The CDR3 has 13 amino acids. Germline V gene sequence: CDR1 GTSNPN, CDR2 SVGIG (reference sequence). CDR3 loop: CAWSRGGNTEAFF. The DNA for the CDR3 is TGTGCCTGGAGCAGGGGGGGGAACACTGAAGCTTTCTTT.